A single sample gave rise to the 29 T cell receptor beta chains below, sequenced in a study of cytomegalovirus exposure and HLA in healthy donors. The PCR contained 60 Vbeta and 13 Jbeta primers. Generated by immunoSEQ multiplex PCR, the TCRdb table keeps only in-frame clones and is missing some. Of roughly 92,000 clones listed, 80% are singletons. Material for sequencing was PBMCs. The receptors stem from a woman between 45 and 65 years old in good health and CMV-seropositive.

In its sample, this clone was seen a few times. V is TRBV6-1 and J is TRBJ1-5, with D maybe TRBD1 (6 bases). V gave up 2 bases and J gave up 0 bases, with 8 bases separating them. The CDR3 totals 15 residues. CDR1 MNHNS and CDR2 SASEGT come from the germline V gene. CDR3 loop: CASSESGASNQPQHF. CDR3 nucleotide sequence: TGTGCCAGCAGTGAATCAGGGGCTAGCAATCAGCCCCAGCATTTT.

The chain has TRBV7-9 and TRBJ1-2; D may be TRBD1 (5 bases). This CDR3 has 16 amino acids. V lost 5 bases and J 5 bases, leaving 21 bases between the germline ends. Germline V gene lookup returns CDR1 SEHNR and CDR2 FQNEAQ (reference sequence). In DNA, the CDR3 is TGTGCCAGCAGCCCCAACCTAAGGCTGGGGGGATATGGCTACACCTTC. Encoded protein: CASSPNLRLGGYGYTF.

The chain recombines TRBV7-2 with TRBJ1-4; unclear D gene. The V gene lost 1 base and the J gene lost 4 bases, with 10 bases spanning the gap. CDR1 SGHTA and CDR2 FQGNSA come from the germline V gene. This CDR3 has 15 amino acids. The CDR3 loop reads CASSLVVSLNEKLFF. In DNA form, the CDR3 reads TGTGCCAGCAGCTTAGTGGTTAGTCTTAATGAAAAACTGTTTTTT. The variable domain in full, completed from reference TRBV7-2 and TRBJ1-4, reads GAGVSQSPSNKVTEKGKDVELRCDPISGHTALYWYRQSLGQGLEFLIYFQGNSAPDKSGLPSDRFSAERTGGSVSTLTIQRTQQEDSAVYLCASSLVVSLNEKLFFGSGTQLSVL.

The CDR3 sequence is CSVAASGAGETQYF. In DNA form, the CDR3 reads TGCAGCGTTGCGGCTAGCGGGGCGGGAGAGACCCAGTACTTC. V and J are TRBV29-1 and TRBJ2-5; 9 bases are shared with TRBD2. Germline lookup yields CDR1 SQVTM and CDR2 ANQGSEA. This CDR3 spans 14 amino acids. Trimming took 4 bases from V and 4 from J; bases not matched to a gene: 7. Full variable domain (missing parts from reference TRBV29-1 and TRBJ2-5): SAVISQKPSRDICQRGTSLTIQCQVDSQVTMMFWYRQQPGQSLTLIATANQGSEATYESGFVIDKFPISRPNLTFSTLTVSNMSPEDSSIYLCSVAASGAGETQYFGPGTRLLVL.

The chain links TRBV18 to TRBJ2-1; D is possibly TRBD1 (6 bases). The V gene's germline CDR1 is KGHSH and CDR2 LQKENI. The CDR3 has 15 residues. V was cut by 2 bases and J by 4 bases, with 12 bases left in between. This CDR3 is CASSPVTGLYNEQFF. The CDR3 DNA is TGTGCCAGCTCACCAGTGACAGGACTTTACAATGAGCAGTTCTTC.

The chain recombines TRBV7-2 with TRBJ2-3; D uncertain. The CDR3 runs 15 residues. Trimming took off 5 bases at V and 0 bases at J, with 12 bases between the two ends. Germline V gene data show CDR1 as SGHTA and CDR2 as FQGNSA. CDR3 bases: TGTGCCAGCAGCCCTCATATGGCTAGCACAGATACGCAGTATTTT. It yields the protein CASSPHMASTDTQYF.

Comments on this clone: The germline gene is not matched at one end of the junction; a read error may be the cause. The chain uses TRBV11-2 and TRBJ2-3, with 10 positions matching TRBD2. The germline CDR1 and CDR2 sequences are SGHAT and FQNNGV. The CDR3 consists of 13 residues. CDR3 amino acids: CASSPASGGPSGF. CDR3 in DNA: TGTGCCAGCAGCCCCGCTAGCGGGGGCCCCTCTGGCTTT. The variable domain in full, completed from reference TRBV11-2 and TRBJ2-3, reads EAGVAQSPRYKIIEKRQSVAFWCNPISGHATLYWYQQILGQGPKLLIQFQNNGVVDDSQLPKDRFSAERLKGVDSTLKIQPAKLEDSAVYLCASSPASGGPSGFGPGTRLTVL.

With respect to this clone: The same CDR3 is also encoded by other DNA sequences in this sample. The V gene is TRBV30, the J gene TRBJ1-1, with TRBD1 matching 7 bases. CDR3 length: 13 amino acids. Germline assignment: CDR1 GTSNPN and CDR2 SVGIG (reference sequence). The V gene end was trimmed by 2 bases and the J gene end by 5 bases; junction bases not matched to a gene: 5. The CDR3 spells CAWSTNRGTEAFF. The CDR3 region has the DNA TGTGCCTGGAGTACCAACAGGGGTACTGAAGCTTTCTTT.

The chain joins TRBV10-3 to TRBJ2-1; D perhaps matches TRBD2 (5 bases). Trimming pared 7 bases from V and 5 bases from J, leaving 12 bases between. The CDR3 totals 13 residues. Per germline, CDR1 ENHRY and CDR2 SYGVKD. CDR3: CAIKAGMDNEQFF. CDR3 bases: TGTGCCATCAAGGCGGGTATGGACAATGAGCAGTTCTTC.

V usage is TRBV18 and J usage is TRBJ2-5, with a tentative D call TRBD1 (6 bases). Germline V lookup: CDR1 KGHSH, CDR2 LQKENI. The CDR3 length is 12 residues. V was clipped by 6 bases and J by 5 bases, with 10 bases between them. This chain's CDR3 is CASSSGEETQYF. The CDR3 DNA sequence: TGTGCCAGCTCCTCAGGGGAGGAGACCCAGTACTTC.

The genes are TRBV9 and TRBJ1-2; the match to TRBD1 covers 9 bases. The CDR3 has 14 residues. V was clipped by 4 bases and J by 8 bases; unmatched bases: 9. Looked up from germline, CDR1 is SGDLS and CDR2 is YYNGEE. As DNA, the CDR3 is TGTGCCAGCAGCACTTCCGGGACAGGGCTGGGCTACACCTTC. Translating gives CASSTSGTGLGYTF. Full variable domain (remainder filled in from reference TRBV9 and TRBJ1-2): DSGVTQTPKHLITATGQRVTLRCSPRSGDLSVYWYQQSLDQGLQFLIQYYNGEERAKGNILERFSAQQFPDLHSELNLSSLELGDSALYFCASSTSGTGLGYTFGSGTRLTVV.

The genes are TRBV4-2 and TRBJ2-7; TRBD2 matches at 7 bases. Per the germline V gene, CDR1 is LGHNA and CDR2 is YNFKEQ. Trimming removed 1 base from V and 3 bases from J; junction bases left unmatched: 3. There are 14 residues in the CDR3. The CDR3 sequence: CASSQAGLHYEQYF. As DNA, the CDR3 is TGTGCCAGCAGCCAAGCGGGACTACACTACGAGCAGTACTTC.

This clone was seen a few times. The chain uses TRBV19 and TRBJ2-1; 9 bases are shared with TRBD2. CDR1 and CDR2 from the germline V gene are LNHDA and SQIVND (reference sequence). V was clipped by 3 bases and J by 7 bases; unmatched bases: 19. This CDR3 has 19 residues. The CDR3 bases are TGTGCCAGTAGTATGGGACCATTCACGGCACTAGCGGGTGAGAATGAGCAGTTCTTC. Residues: CASSMGPFTALAGENEQFF.

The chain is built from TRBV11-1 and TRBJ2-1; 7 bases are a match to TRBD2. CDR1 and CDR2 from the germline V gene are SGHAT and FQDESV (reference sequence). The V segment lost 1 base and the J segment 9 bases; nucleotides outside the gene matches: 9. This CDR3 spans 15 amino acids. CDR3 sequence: CASSLVGLSGGEQFF. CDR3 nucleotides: TGTGCCAGCAGCTTAGTTGGCCTATCGGGGGGTGAGCAGTTCTTC. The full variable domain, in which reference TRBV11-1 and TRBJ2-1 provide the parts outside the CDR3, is EAEVAQSPRYKITEKSQAVAFWCDPISGHATLYWYRQILGQGPELLVQFQDESVVDDSQLPKDRFSAERLKGVDSTLKIQPAELGDSAMYLCASSLVGLSGGEQFFGPGTRLTVL.

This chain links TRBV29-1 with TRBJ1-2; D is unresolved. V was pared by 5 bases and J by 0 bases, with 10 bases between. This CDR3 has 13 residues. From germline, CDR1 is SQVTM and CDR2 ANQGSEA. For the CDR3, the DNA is TGCAGCGTTCGAGTGGGAGCTAACTATGGCTACACCTTC. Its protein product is CSVRVGANYGYTF. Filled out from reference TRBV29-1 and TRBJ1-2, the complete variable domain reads SAVISQKPSRDICQRGTSLTIQCQVDSQVTMMFWYRQQPGQSLTLIATANQGSEATYESGFVIDKFPISRPNLTFSTLTVSNMSPEDSSIYLCSVRVGANYGYTFGSGTRLTVV.

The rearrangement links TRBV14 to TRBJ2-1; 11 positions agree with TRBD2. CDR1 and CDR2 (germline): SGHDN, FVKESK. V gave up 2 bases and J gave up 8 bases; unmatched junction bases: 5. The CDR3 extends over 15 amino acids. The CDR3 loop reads CASSQLLAGGDEQFF. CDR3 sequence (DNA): TGTGCCAGCAGCCAACTTCTAGCGGGGGGTGATGAGCAGTTCTTC.

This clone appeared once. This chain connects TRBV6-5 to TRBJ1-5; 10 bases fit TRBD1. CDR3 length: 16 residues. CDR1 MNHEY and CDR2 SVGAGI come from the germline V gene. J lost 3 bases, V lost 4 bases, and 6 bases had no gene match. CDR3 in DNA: TGTGCCAGCAGTTCGAGGGACAGGGGTGTCAATCAGCCCCAGCATTTT. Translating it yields CASSSRDRGVNQPQHF.

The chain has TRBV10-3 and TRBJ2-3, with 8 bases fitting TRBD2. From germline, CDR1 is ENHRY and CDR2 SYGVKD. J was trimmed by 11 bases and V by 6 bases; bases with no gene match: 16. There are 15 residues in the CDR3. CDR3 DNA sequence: TGTGCCATCAGCCTAGCGGGTTCCCAAGATGGGGGGCAGTATTTT. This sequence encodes CAISLAGSQDGGQYF.

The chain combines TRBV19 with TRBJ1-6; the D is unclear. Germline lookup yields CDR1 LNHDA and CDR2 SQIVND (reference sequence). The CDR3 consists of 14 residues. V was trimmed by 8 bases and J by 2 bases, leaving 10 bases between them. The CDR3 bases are TGTGCCAGTCATCTAGGAACCTATAATTCACCCCTCCACTTT. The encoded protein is CASHLGTYNSPLHF.

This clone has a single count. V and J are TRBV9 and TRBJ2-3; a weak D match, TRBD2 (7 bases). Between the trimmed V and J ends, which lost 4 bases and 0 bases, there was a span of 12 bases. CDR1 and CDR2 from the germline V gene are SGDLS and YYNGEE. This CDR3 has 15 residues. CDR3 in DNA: TGTGCCAGCAGCCCCTGGGGGGGCAGCACAGATACGCAGTATTTT. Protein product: CASSPWGGSTDTQYF.

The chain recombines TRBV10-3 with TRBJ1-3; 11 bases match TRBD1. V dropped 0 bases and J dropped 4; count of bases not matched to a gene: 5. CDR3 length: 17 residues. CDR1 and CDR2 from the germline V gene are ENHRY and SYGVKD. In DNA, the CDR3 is TGTGCCATCAGTGAGTCCCGGACAGGGGGCTTCGGAAACACCATATATTTT. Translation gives CAISESRTGGFGNTIYF.

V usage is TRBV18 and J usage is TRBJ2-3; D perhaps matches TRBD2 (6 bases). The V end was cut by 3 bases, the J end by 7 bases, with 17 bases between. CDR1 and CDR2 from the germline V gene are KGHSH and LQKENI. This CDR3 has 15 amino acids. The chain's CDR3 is CASSPEGAGPYTQYF. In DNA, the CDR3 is TGTGCCAGCTCACCGGAGGGAGCTGGACCCTATACGCAGTATTTT.

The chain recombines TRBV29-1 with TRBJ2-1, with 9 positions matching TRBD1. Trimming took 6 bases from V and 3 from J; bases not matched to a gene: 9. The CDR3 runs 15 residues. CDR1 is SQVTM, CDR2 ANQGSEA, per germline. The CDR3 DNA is TGCAGCGTCCCCGCCAGGACAGGGGTCTACAATGAGCAGTTCTTC. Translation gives CSVPARTGVYNEQFF.

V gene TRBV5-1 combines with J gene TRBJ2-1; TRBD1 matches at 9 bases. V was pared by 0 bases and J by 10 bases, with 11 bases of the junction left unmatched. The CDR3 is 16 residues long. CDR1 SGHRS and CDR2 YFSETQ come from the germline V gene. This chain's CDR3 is CASSLGEDRGQSEQFF. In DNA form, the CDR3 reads TGCGCCAGCAGCTTGGGAGAGGACAGGGGTCAGTCCGAGCAGTTCTTC.

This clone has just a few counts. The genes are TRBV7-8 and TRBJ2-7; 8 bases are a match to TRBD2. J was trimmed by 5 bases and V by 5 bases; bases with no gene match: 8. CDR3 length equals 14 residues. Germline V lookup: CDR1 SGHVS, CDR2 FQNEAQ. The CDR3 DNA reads TGTGCCAGCAGCGTCGGGACTAGGTCCCACGAGCAGTACTTC. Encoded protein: CASSVGTRSHEQYF.

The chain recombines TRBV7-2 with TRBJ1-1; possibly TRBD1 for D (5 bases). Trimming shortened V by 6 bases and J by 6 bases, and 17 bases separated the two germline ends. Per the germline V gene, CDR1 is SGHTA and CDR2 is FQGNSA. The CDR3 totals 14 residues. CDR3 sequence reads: CASSFGGRGSEAFF. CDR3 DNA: TGTGCCAGCAGTTTCGGGGGTCGGGGCTCTGAAGCTTTCTTT.

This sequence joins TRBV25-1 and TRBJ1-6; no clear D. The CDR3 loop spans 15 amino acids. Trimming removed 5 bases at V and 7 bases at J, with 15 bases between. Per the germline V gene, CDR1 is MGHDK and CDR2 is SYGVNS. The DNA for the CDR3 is TGTGCCAGCAGTTACGGGTCCCTTTACAATTCACCCCTCCACTTT. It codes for CASSYGSLYNSPLHF.

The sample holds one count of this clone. CDR3 sequence (DNA): TGTGCCAGCAGCGCACAGGGAATTGGGACCCAGTACTTC. Translating gives CASSAQGIGTQYF. The chain uses TRBV7-3 and TRBJ2-5; a weak D match, TRBD1 (6 bases). Germline assignment: CDR1 SGHTA and CDR2 FQGTGA. The CDR3 extends over 13 amino acids. The germline V and J ends were trimmed by 5 bases and 7 bases, with 14 bases remaining between them.

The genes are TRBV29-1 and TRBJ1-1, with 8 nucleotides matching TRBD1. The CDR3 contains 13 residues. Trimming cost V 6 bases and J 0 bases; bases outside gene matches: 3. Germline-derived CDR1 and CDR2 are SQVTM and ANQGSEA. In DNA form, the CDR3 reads TGCAGCGTCCGGACAGGGCTGAACACTGAAGCTTTCTTT. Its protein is CSVRTGLNTEAFF.